Reported below is one T cell receptor (beta chain). The antigen remains undetermined. Libraries were prepared by immunoSEQ multiplex PCR; TCRdb keeps only in-frame clonotypes and omits some of them. The sample lists tens of thousands of clones, approximately 84% occurring once. The data were obtained in a study of OX40 agonist ivuxolimab in advanced cancers. Turning to the study itself: The treatment was a fully human IgG2 OX40 agonist, ivuxolimab. It was permissible to have had prior anti-PD-1, anti-PD-L1 or anti-CTLA-4 therapy, and under 45% had some.

CDR1 is LNHDA and CDR2 is SQIVND in the germline V gene (reference sequence). V lost 7 bases, J lost 2 bases, and 17 bases lay in between. The CDR3 has 16 residues. Study-wide results and limits: The specificity for antigen of the expanded peripheral T cells was not determined.

Sequences were derived from CD4+ or CD8+ T cells sorted from blood, sampled in a trial of the OX40 agonist ivuxolimab. The TCR was taken from an adult with an advanced solid tumor such as melanoma, head and neck, liver or kidney cancer. The rearrangement joins TRBV19 to TRBJ2-2; D call uncertain. The CDR3 DNA is TGTGCCAGTATCTTGGACGGTGGATATAACACCGGGGAGCTGTTTTTT. It codes for CASILDGGYNTGELFF. The full variable domain, rest sourced from reference TRBV19 and TRBJ2-2, is DGGITQSPKYLFRKEGQNVTLSCEQNLNHDAMYWYRQDPGQGLRLIYYSQIVNDFQKGDIAEGYSVSREKKESFPLTVTSAQKNPTAFYLCASILDGGYNTGELFFGEGSRLTVL.